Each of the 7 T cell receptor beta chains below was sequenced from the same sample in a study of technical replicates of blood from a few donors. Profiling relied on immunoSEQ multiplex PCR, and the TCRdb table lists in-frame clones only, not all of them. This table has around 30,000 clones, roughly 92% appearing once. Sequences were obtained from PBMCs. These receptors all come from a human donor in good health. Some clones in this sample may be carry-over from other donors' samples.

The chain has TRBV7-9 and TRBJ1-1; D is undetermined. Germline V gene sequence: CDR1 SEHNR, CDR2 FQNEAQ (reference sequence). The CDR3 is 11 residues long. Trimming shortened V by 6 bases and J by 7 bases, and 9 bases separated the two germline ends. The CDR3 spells CASSQKLEAFF. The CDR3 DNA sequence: TGTGCCAGCAGTCAAAAACTTGAAGCTTTCTTT.

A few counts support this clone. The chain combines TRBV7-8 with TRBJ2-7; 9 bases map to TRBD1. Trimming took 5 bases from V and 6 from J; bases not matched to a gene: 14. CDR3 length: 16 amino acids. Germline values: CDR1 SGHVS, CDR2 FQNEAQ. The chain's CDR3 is CASSPFPGQGNIEQYF. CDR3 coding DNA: TGTGCCAGCAGCCCGTTCCCGGGACAGGGAAACATCGAGCAGTACTTC.

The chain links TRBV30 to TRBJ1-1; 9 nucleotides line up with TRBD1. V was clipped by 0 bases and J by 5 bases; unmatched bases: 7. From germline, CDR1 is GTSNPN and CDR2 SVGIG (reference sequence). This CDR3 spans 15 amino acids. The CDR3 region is CAWSVGDRDVTEAFF. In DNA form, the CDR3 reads TGTGCCTGGAGTGTAGGGGACAGGGATGTAACTGAAGCTTTCTTT.

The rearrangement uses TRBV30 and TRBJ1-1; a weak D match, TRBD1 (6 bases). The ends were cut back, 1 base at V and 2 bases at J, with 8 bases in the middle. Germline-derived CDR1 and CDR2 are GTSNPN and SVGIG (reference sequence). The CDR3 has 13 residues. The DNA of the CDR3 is TGTGCCTGGAGTGAACAGGGAAACACTGAAGCTTTCTTT. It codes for CAWSEQGNTEAFF.

The CDR3 bases are TGTGCCAGCAGTGCACAGGGGGACTCCTACGAGCAGTACTTC. Amino acids: CASSAQGDSYEQYF. The rearrangement uses TRBV27 and TRBJ2-7, with 8 bases that match TRBD1. V was clipped by 5 bases and J by 0 bases; unmatched bases: 3. The CDR3 contains 14 residues. Germline V lookup: CDR1 MNHEY, CDR2 SMNVEV (reference sequence).

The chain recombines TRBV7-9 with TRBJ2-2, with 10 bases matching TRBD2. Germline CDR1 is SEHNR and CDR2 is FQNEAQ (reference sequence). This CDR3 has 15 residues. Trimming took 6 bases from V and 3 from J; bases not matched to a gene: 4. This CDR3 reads CASRTSGAYTGELFF. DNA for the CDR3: TGTGCCAGCAGAACTAGCGGGGCCTACACCGGGGAGCTGTTTTTT.

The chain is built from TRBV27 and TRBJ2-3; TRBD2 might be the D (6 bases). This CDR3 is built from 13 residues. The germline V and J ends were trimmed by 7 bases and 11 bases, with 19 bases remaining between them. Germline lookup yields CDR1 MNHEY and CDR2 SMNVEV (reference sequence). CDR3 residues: CASNRGNSGGQYF. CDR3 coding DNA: TGTGCCAGCAACCGGGGGAATTCCGGGGGGCAGTATTTT.